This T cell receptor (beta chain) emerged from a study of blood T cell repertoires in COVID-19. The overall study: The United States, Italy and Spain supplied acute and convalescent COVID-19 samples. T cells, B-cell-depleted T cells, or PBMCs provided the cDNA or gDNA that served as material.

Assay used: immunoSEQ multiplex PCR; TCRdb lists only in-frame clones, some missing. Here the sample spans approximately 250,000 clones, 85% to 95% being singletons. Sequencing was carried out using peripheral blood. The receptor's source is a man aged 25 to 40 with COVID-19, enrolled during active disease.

Written as DNA, the CDR3 is TGTGCCACCAGTGACCGTCGACAGAACTATGGCTACACCTTC. Protein product: CATSDRRQNYGYTF. V gene TRBV24-1 combines with J gene TRBJ1-2; a weak D match, TRBD1 (5 bases). Trimming cost V 4 bases and J 2 bases, with 10 bases left between them. Germline-derived CDR1 and CDR2 are KGHDR and SFDVKD. There are 14 residues in the CDR3.